This section outlines one T cell receptor beta chain sequence together with its context. These data originate in a study of technical replicates of blood from a few donors. V dropped 0 bases and J dropped 6 bases, with 14 bases sitting between them. Germline CDR1 and CDR2: MNHNS and SASEGT. This CDR3 spans 15 amino acids. The table came from immunoSEQ multiplex PCR; TCRdb's copy has only in-frame clones and leaves some out. The data show about 93,000 clones, with 95% seen just once and roughly 0.28% held by the top ten. The sequence came from a human donor in good health. The V and J genes are TRBV6-1 and TRBJ1-2; the D gene is possibly TRBD1 (6 bases). Sequencing was done on a sample of T cells isolated from PBMCs. The CDR3 spells CASSEARVRTDGYTF. The CDR3, as DNA: TGTGCCAGCAGTGAAGCGAGGGTAAGGACAGATGGCTACACCTTC.